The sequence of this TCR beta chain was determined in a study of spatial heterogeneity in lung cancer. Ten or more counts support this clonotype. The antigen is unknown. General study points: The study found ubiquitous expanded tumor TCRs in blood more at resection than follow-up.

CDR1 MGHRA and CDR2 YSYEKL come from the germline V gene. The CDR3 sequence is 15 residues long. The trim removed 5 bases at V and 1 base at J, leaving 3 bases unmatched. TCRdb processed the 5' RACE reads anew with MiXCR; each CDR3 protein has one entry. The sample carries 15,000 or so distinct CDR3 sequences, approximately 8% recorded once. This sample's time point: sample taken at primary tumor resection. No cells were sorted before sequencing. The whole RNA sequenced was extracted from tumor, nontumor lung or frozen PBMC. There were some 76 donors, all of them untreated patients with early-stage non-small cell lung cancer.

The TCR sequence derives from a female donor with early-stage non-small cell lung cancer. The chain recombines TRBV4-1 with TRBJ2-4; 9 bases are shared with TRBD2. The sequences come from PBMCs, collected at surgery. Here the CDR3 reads CASSSAGGAKNIQYF. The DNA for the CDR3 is TGCGCCAGCAGCTCGGCGGGGGGGGCCAAAAACATTCAGTACTTC.